This T cell receptor beta chain was sequenced during a study of blood T cell repertoires in COVID-19. Study summary: Material from acute and convalescent COVID-19 was sourced from the United States, Italy and Spain. The cDNA or gDNA used as material had been derived from T cells, B-cell-depleted T cells, or PBMCs.

This CDR3 contains 14 residues. Germline values: CDR1 MNHEY, CDR2 SMNVEV (reference sequence). V dropped 8 bases and J dropped 3; count of bases not matched to a gene: 8. Original methodology: Nucleated cell counts were estimated from reference gene primer amplification. Assay used: immunoSEQ multiplex PCR; TCRdb lists only in-frame clones, some missing. That table is the source of V, J and clone size, and D and trimming were worked out from the DNA. The profile shows 140,000 to 150,000 clones, 88% of them singletons. This rearrangement joins TRBV27 to TRBJ2-7; 9 bases are a match to TRBD1. Sequences were obtained from peripheral blood. The source of this sequence is a man in his 70s with acute or convalescent COVID-19. The CDR3 DNA is TGTGCCAGCGCACTCGGGACAGGGTTCTACGAGCAGTACTTC. The encoded protein is CASALGTGFYEQYF.